This T cell receptor (beta chain) emerged from a study of PD-L1 blockade in urothelial cancer. Germline V gene sequence: CDR1 DFQATT, CDR2 SNEGSKA (reference sequence). Between the trimmed V and J ends, which lost 6 bases and 4 bases, there was a span of 6 bases. The CDR3 is made up of 10 amino acids. TCRdb's table, derived via immunoSEQ multiplex PCR, lists solely in-frame clones and lacks some. Of some 30,000 clones listed, around 90% are singletons. The material was PBMCs, obtained around atezolizumab (anti-PD-L1) treatment. This receptor was identified in a man aged 45-65 years with urothelial cancer. The chain joins TRBV20-1 to TRBJ2-5; no firm D call. CDR3 DNA sequence: TGCAGTGCCCCCCGAGAGACCCAGTACTTC. As protein: CSAPRETQYF.